This TCR beta chain is drawn from a study of T cells after yellow fever vaccination. Study as a whole: It was SMART-Seq v4 Ultra Low Input that prepared the fractions with low cell numbers. Findings and caveats of the study: Faster peaking, at day 5 versus 15, marked a secondary response that was weaker.

TCRdb fed the 5' RACE reads into MiXCR, producing one record per CDR3 protein. The table lists 110,000 to 150,000 distinct CDR3 sequences, under 7% of them singletons, with over 0.55% in the top ten. V lost 7 bases and J lost 9; bases outside the gene matches: 15. Germline V CDR1 and CDR2: DFQATT, SNEGSKA (reference sequence). The CDR3 extends over 14 amino acids. With respect to this clonotype: Its target is unknown.

The input for sequencing was CD4+ T cells sorted from PBMCs, taken 10 days after the yellow fever booster vaccination. The V and J genes are TRBV20-1 and TRBJ2-5; 9 bases are a match to TRBD2. The clonotype was recovered from a man aged 25 to 45 who received the YFV17D yellow fever vaccine. The CDR3 reads CSVVTSGPRGAQYF. DNA of the CDR3: TGCAGTGTCGTGACTAGCGGACCCCGCGGGGCCCAGTACTTC.